This T cell receptor (beta chain) was sequenced during a study of liver allograft versus peripheral blood T cells. At the level of the study: Transplanted-liver T cell receptor repertoires were compared with recipients' peripheral blood repertoires. Study-level findings and limits: Liver allograft repertoires of T cell receptors reportedly diverged from peripheral blood repertoires.

TCRdb recomputed calls from the reads with MiXCR, one row per CDR3 protein. The table has about 10,000 distinct CDR3 sequences, roughly 20% seen once. To note about this clonotype: What it recognizes is unknown.

This CDR3 has 11 amino acids. Germline assignment: CDR1 SGDLS and CDR2 YYNGEE. Trimming cost V 4 bases and J 4 bases, with 5 bases left between them. The sequence came from a human patient who had a liver transplant. Some T cells could come from the graft donor. The chain employs TRBV9 and TRBJ1-2; maybe TRBD1 (5 bases). The CDR3 DNA sequence: TGTGCCAGCAGCAGGGGCTATGGCTACACCTTC. This codes for CASSRGYGYTF.